Sequencing of this T cell receptor beta chain was carried out in a study of T cell repertoires in cytomegalovirus infection. About the study: Matching HLA type and CMV infection were both indicated by public TCR beta signatures.

Of note for this clonotype: Its antigen is unidentified. One end of the junction fails to match germline, which may point to a read error.

The CDR3 totals 14 residues. CDR1 is ENHRY, CDR2 SYGVKD, per germline. TCRdb re-derived calls from the reads in MiXCR, one entry per CDR3 protein. The sample carries more than 650,000 distinct CDR3 sequences, 35% to 45% recorded once. Study findings and constraints: HLA-C-restricted, CMV-specific TCR beta clonotypes were dominant ex vivo. Cumulative frequency (of public TCR beta family members) identified carriers of CMV plus the relevant HLA.

The rearrangement joins TRBV10-3 to TRBJ1-5, with a weak D call TRBD1 (5 bases). The receptor was isolated from a human donor in good health (CMV status not recorded). Some clones in this sample may be carry-over from other donors' samples. Sequences were obtained from PBMCs. DNA for the CDR3: TGTGCCATCAGTGAGAACCGGACTCGACAGCCCCAGCCTTTT. As protein: CAISENRTRQPQPF.